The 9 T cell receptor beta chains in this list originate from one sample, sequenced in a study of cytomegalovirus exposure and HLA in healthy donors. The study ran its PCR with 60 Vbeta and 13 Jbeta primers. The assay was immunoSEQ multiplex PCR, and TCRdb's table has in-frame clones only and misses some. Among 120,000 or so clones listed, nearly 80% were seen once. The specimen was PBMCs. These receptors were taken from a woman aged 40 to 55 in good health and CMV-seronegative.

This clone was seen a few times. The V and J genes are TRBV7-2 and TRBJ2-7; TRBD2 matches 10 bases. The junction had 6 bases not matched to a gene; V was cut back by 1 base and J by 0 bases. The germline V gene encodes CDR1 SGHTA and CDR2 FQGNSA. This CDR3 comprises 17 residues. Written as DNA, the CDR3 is TGTGCCAGCAGCTTAGGGGCTAGCGGGAGCAGCTCCTACGAGCAGTACTTC. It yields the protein CASSLGASGSSSYEQYF.

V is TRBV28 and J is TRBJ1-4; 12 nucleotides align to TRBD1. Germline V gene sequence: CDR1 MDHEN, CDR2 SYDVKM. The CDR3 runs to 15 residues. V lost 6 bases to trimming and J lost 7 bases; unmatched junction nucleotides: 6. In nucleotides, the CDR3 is TGTGCCAGCAGAACATGGGACAGGGGGCTTGAAAAACTGTTTTTT. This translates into CASRTWDRGLEKLFF.

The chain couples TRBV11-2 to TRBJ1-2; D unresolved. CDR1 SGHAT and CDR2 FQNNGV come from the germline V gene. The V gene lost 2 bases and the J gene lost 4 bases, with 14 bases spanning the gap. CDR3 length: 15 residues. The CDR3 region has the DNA TGTGCCAGCAGCTTAATCCTACGATCTCCCTATGGCTACACCTTC. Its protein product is CASSLILRSPYGYTF.

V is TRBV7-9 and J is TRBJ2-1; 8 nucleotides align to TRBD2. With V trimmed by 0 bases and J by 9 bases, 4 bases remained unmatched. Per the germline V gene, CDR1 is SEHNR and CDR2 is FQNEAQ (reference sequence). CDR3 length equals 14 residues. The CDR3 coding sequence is TGTGCCAGCAGCTTAGCGGGGCTAGCGGGTGAGCAGTTCTTC. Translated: CASSLAGLAGEQFF.

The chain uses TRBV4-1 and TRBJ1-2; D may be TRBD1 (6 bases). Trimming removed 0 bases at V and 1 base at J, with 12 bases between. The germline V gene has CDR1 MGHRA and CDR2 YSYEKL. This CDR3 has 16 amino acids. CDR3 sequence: CASSQDMDSLNYGYTF. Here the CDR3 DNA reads TGCGCCAGCAGCCAAGATATGGACAGCCTTAACTATGGCTACACCTTC.

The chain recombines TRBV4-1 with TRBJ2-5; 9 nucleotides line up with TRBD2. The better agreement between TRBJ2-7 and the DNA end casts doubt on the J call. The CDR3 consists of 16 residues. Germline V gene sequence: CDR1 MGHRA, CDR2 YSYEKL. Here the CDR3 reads CASSQTPGGRAYEQYF. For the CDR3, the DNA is TGCGCCAGCAGCCAAACCCCCGGCGGGAGGGCCTACGAGCAGTACTTC.

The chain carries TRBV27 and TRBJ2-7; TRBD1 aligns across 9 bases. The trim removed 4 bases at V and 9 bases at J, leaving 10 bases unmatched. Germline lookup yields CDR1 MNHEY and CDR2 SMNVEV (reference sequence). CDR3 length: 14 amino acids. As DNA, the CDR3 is TGTGCCAGCAGTTCACCGGGACAGGGTAGGGTGCAGTACTTC. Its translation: CASSSPGQGRVQYF.

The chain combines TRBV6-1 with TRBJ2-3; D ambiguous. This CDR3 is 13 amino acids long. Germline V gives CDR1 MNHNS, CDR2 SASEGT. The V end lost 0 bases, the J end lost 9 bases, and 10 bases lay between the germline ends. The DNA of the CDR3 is TGTGCCAGCAGTGAAGCCCCTAGAGACACGCAGTATTTT. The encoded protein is CASSEAPRDTQYF.

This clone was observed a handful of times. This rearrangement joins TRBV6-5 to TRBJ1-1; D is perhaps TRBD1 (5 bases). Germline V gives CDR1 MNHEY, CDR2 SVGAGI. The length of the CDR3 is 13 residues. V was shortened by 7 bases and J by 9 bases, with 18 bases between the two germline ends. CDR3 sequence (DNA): TGTGCCAGCACCTACAATGGGGCAGCCCAAGCTTTCTTT. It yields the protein CASTYNGAAQAFF.